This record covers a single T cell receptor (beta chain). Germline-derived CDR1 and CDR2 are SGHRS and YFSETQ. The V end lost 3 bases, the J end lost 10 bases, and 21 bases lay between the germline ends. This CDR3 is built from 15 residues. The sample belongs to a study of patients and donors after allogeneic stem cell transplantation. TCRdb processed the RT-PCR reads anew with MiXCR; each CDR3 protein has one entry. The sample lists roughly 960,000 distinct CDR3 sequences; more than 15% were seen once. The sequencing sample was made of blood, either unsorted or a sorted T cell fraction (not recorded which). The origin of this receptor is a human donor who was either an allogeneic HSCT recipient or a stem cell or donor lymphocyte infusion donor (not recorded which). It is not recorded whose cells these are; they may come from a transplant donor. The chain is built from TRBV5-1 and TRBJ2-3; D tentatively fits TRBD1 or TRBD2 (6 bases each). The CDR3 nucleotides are TGCGCCAGCAGCTGGCAACCTAGGAACAGGGAGGCGCAGTATTTT. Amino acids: CASSWQPRNREAQYF.